This T cell receptor beta chain was captured by sequencing in a study of blood T cell repertoires in COVID-19. Trimming shortened V by 7 bases and J by 2 bases, and 9 bases separated the two germline ends. CDR1 is SNHLY and CDR2 is FYNNEI in the germline V gene. The CDR3 loop spans 13 amino acids. Clones were sequenced by immunoSEQ multiplex PCR, and TCRdb holds only the in-frame ones, with some missing. The repertoire holds hundreds of thousands of clones, with around nine tenths as singletons. Categorization into cohorts depended on clinical history that participants reported. The rearrangement links TRBV2 to TRBJ1-5; weak D call: TRBD1 (6 bases). Sequencing was carried out using PBMCs or T cells enriched from blood (not recorded which). The receptor was isolated from a woman aged 40 to 49 who had recovered from COVID-19. CDR3 loop: CASNPGGNQPQHF. CDR3 sequence (DNA): TGTGCCAGCAATCCAGGGGGCAATCAGCCCCAGCATTTT.